This T cell receptor beta chain was identified in a study of neurological immune-mediated disorders. Germline lookup yields CDR1 DFQATT and CDR2 SNEGSKA (reference sequence). Trimming shortened V by 4 bases and J by 0 bases, and 7 bases separated the two germline ends. The CDR3 totals 13 residues. MiXCR was run by TCRdb on the 5' RACE reads, yielding one entry per CDR3 protein. Altogether approximately 36,000 distinct CDR3 sequences are present, roughly 3.2% being singletons, with the ten largest covering around 8%. This clonotype showed up just once. Just one base apart from a much larger clone, this may be a read error. The CDR3 ends on some other residue instead of the conserved phenylalanine or tryptophan, so this is likely a read error. Time point given: longitudinal time-point 1 (baseline).

This TCR derives from a woman aged 55-69 years with multiple sclerosis. The sequenced material came from PBMCs. The chain recombines TRBV20-1 with TRBJ1-5; D is ambiguous. The CDR3 DNA follows: TGCAGTGCTATCAGGTTTAGCAATCAGCCCCAGCATGTT. Amino acids: CSAIRFSNQPQHV.